These 29 T cell receptor beta chains came from one sample sequenced in a study of cytomegalovirus exposure and HLA in healthy donors. PCR primers comprised 60 Vbeta and 13 Jbeta primers. Clones were read by immunoSEQ multiplex PCR, and TCRdb kept only the in-frame ones, dropping some. In the table there are approximately 100,000 clones, roughly 80% of which are singletons. Sample: PBMCs. The receptors come from a female donor in good health and CMV-seropositive.

This clone came up once. The chain couples TRBV6-5 to TRBJ1-5; tentative D call: TRBD1 (5 bases). The germline V and J ends were trimmed by 8 bases and 0 bases, with 11 bases remaining between them. The CDR3 runs to 14 residues. Germline V lookup: CDR1 MNHEY, CDR2 SVGAGI. The CDR3 DNA reads as TGTGCCAGCCGGTTTAGGGGTAGCAATCAGCCCCAGCATTTT. Residues: CASRFRGSNQPQHF.

The table lists this clone with a few counts. V and J are TRBV5-1 and TRBJ2-7; D might be TRBD2 (6 bases). The germline V gene has CDR1 SGHRS and CDR2 YFSETQ. V lost 0 bases and J 6 bases, leaving 13 bases between the germline ends. The CDR3 sequence is 14 residues long. The CDR3 DNA reads TGCGCCAGCAGCTTGGCTGGAGGGTTACCCGAGCAGTACTTC. It translates to CASSLAGGLPEQYF.

Concerning this clone: The sample carries other DNA sequences with the same CDR3. J is TRBJ1-1 and V is TRBV6-5; possibly TRBD1 for D (6 bases). Trimming pared 0 bases from V and 5 bases from J, leaving 7 bases between. This CDR3 is built from 13 residues. Germline V CDR1 and CDR2: MNHEY, SVGAGI. In nucleotides, the CDR3 is TGTGCCAGCAGTTACTCGAGGGGGACTGAAGCTTTCTTT. Its protein is CASSYSRGTEAFF.

The V and J genes are TRBV5-4 and TRBJ2-3; 11 positions match TRBD2. The germline V gene encodes CDR1 SGHNT and CDR2 YYREEE (reference sequence). The CDR3 is 16 residues long. With V trimmed by 1 base and J by 3 bases, 4 bases remained unmatched. The CDR3 protein is CASSLRLAGGTDTQYF. CDR3 nucleotides: TGTGCCAGCAGCTTGCGGCTAGCGGGAGGTACAGATACGCAGTATTTT.

J is TRBJ2-1 and V is TRBV2; TRBD2 agrees at 13 bases. The length of the CDR3 is 15 residues. Germline V gives CDR1 SNHLY, CDR2 FYNNEI. The V gene end was trimmed by 6 bases and the J gene end by 7 bases; junction bases not matched to a gene: 6. CDR3 coding DNA: TGTGCCAGCAGGACCACTAGCGGGGGGGCTAATGAGCAGTTCTTC. Protein: CASRTTSGGANEQFF.

The rearrangement uses TRBV7-2 and TRBJ2-7; D ambiguous. Germline loops: CDR1 SGHTA, CDR2 FQGNSA. The CDR3 sequence is 11 residues long. Trimming took off 5 bases at V and 3 bases at J, with 5 bases between the two ends. CDR3 coding DNA: TGTGCCAGCAGCCTTTACTACGAGCAGTACTTC. It encodes CASSLYYEQYF. Full variable domain (remainder filled in from reference TRBV7-2 and TRBJ2-7): GAGVSQSPSNKVTEKGKDVELRCDPISGHTALYWYRQSLGQGLEFLIYFQGNSAPDKSGLPSDRFSAERTGGSVSTLTIQRTQQEDSAVYLCASSLYYEQYFGPGTRLTVT.

The V and J genes are TRBV7-3 and TRBJ2-2; TRBD1 matches at 8 bases. In germline, CDR1 is SGHTA, CDR2 FQGTGA. The CDR3 extends over 15 amino acids. The trim removed 3 bases at V and 5 bases at J, leaving 5 bases unmatched. CDR3 sequence: CASSFGTGWTGELFF. The DNA of the CDR3 is TGTGCCAGCAGCTTCGGGACAGGATGGACCGGGGAGCTGTTTTTT.

The chain recombines TRBV27 with TRBJ2-7; 10 bases match TRBD1. Germline CDR1 reads MNHEY; CDR2 reads SMNVEV (reference sequence). The CDR3 sequence is 15 residues long. Trimming removed 7 bases from V and 4 bases from J; junction bases left unmatched: 10. DNA of the CDR3: TGTGCCAGCAACTCGCCAGGACAGGGGGTATACGAGCAGTACTTC. Protein sequence: CASNSPGQGVYEQYF.

The V and J genes are TRBV5-5 and TRBJ2-1, with 10 positions matching TRBD2. Germline trimming cut 3 bases from V and 10 bases from J; bases unmatched to any gene: 19. This CDR3 is 18 amino acids long. Germline CDR1 SGHKS, CDR2 YYEKEE (reference sequence). The CDR3 DNA sequence: TGTGCCAGCAGCTCGGGGACTAGCGTAGCGCGGGGGGTAAGGGAGCAGTTCTTC. Translation gives CASSSGTSVARGVREQFF.

The chain joins TRBV27 to TRBJ1-1; D may be TRBD1 (5 bases). The ends were cut back, 8 bases at V and 1 base at J, with 14 bases in the middle. Germline assignment: CDR1 MNHEY and CDR2 SMNVEV (reference sequence). The CDR3 extends over 14 amino acids. The CDR3 reads CASGTGRGNTEAFF. CDR3 nucleotides: TGTGCCAGCGGAACGGGGCGGGGGAACACTGAAGCTTTCTTT.

Written as DNA, the CDR3 is TGCAGCGTGGGGGGGGCGTCCTACAATGAGCAGTTCTTC. Amino acid sequence: CSVGGASYNEQFF. The genes are TRBV29-1 and TRBJ2-1; D might be TRBD2 (7 bases). The CDR3 runs to 13 residues. Per germline, CDR1 SQVTM and CDR2 ANQGSEA. V was clipped by 6 bases and J by 1 base, with 10 bases between them.

The V call is TRBV5-1, the J call TRBJ2-1, with 11 bases that match TRBD2. V was pared by 4 bases and J by 6 bases, with 15 bases of the junction left unmatched. Germline V gene lookup returns CDR1 SGHRS and CDR2 YFSETQ. The CDR3 has 18 residues. The CDR3 sequence: CASSPNPLGTSGTNEQFF. The CDR3 DNA follows: TGCGCCAGCAGCCCCAACCCGCTCGGGACTAGCGGAACCAATGAGCAGTTCTTC.

This chain joins TRBV5-5 and TRBJ1-1; 10 nucleotides match TRBD1. This CDR3 has 17 residues. Losses at the gene ends were 0 bases for V and 0 bases for J; bases not matched to a gene: 5. Germline CDR1 reads SGHKS; CDR2 reads YYEKEE (reference sequence). CDR3 in DNA: TGTGCCAGCAGCTTGGCGACAGGGGGCGCTTTGAACACTGAAGCTTTCTTT. It yields the protein CASSLATGGALNTEAFF.

The count of this clone is one. The chain employs TRBV5-1 and TRBJ2-6; TRBD1 matches at 11 bases. The V gene's germline CDR1 is SGHRS and CDR2 YFSETQ. This CDR3 is built from 20 residues. Trimming cost V 0 bases and J 0 bases; bases outside gene matches: 8. The CDR3 bases are TGCGCCAGCAGCTTGGCCGGAGGACAGGGGGCTACCTCTGGGGCCAACGTCCTGACTTTC. Its protein is CASSLAGGQGATSGANVLTF. Together with reference TRBV5-1 and TRBJ2-6, the CDR3 gives the full variable domain: KAGVTQTPRYLIKTRGQQVTLSCSPISGHRSVSWYQQTPGQGLQFLFEYFSETQRNKGNFPGRFSGRQFSNSRSEMNVSTLELGDSALYLCASSLAGGQGATSGANVLTFGAGSRLTVL.

This chain uses TRBV5-1 with TRBJ2-3; D is perhaps TRBD2 (6 bases). Germline CDR1 is SGHRS and CDR2 is YFSETQ. V was trimmed by 4 bases and J by 0 bases, leaving 9 bases between them. The CDR3 runs 14 residues. This CDR3 is CASSIGTSTDTQYF. CDR3 coding DNA: TGCGCCAGCAGCATAGGGACTAGCACAGATACGCAGTATTTT.

This chain links TRBV18 with TRBJ2-7, with D perhaps matching TRBD1 (6 bases). Looked up from germline, CDR1 is KGHSH and CDR2 is LQKENI. Between the trimmed V and J ends, which lost 5 bases and 2 bases, there was a span of 22 bases. The CDR3 is made up of 17 amino acids. CDR3 sequence reads: CASSGDTPLTGTYEQYF. The CDR3 DNA follows: TGTGCCAGCTCAGGAGACACTCCCCTTACAGGGACCTACGAGCAGTACTTC.

The V call is TRBV30, the J call TRBJ2-2; the match to TRBD2 covers 10 bases. This CDR3 region has 17 residues. Germline loops: CDR1 GTSNPN, CDR2 SVGIG (reference sequence). Trimming removed 4 bases from V and 2 bases from J; junction bases left unmatched: 10. In DNA, the CDR3 is TGTGCCTGGACTAGGTCTGGACTAGCGGCCAACACCGGGGAGCTGTTTTTT. Translating it yields CAWTRSGLAANTGELFF.

The V and J genes are TRBV6-1 and TRBJ2-1; 10 nucleotides match TRBD2. CDR1 is MNHNS, CDR2 SASEGT, per germline. This CDR3 comprises 13 residues. Trimming took 4 bases from V and 6 from J; bases not matched to a gene: 0. The chain's CDR3 is CASSVAGGNEQFF. The CDR3 region has the DNA TGTGCCAGCAGTGTAGCGGGAGGCAATGAGCAGTTCTTC.

The sample holds one count of this clone. The chain combines TRBV5-4 with TRBJ2-3; 14 nucleotides match TRBD2. The CDR3 is 18 residues long. J was trimmed by 2 bases and V by 5 bases; bases with no gene match: 10. Germline V gene sequence: CDR1 SGHNT, CDR2 YYREEE (reference sequence). The CDR3 protein is CASRGTSGSPMNTDTQYF. The CDR3 region has the DNA TGTGCCAGCAGGGGGACTAGCGGGAGCCCGATGAACACAGATACGCAGTATTTT.

The CDR3 sequence: CASRFGQNQETQYF. The CDR3 DNA reads TGTGCCAGCAGGTTCGGACAGAACCAAGAGACCCAGTACTTC. This chain joins TRBV11-2 and TRBJ2-5; TRBD1 is a possible D gene (6 bases). The CDR3 is made up of 14 amino acids. In germline, CDR1 is SGHAT, CDR2 FQNNGV. The ends were cut back, 6 bases at V and 0 bases at J, with 11 bases in the middle.

The chain combines TRBV2 with TRBJ2-1; D is possibly TRBD2 (6 bases). Germline CDR1 and CDR2: SNHLY and FYNNEI. V was cut by 8 bases and J by 9 bases, with 14 bases left in between. The CDR3 contains 12 residues. CDR3: CASHGGPGEQFF. For the CDR3, the DNA is TGTGCCAGCCATGGAGGGCCGGGTGAGCAGTTCTTC.

V gene TRBV5-1 combines with J gene TRBJ1-2, with a weak D call TRBD1 (5 bases). Germline V gives CDR1 SGHRS, CDR2 YFSETQ. The V and J ends lost 0 bases and 8 bases respectively, with 14 bases between them. The CDR3 has 14 amino acids. CDR3 in amino acids: CASSLEGRAQGYTF. CDR3 in DNA: TGCGCCAGCAGCTTGGAGGGCAGGGCACAAGGCTACACCTTC.

The V and J genes are TRBV6-1 and TRBJ2-5, with D uncertain. V was cut by 11 bases and J by 5 bases, with 15 bases left in between. This CDR3 contains 12 residues. The V gene's germline CDR1 is MNHNS and CDR2 SASEGT. CDR3 amino acids: CAGSMARETQYF. In nucleotides, the CDR3 is TGTGCCGGAAGCATGGCGCGGGAGACCCAGTACTTC.

The gene calls are TRBV7-6 and TRBJ1-3, with D unclear. This CDR3 has 15 amino acids. From germline, CDR1 is SGHVS and CDR2 FNYEAQ. V lost 2 bases and J lost 1, with 9 bases in between. CDR3 nucleotides: TGTGCCAGCAGCTTATGGGCCACTTCTGGAAACACCATATATTTT. As protein: CASSLWATSGNTIYF.

This clone was observed once. This chain links TRBV5-1 with TRBJ2-2, with D possibly being TRBD1 (6 bases). V was clipped by 1 base and J by 4 bases, with 11 bases between them. Looked up from germline, CDR1 is SGHRS and CDR2 is YFSETQ. The CDR3 length is 15 residues. CDR3 loop: CASSLSGETTGELFF. The CDR3 nucleotides are TGCGCCAGCAGCTTGTCAGGGGAGACCACCGGGGAGCTGTTTTTT.

This clone was observed a single time. At one of its ends the junction is not consistent with the germline gene, which may arise from a read error. The rearrangement links TRBV12-5 to TRBJ1-5; perhaps TRBD1 as D (5 bases). The germline V gene has CDR1 LGHNT and CDR2 FRNRAP. CDR3 length: 17 amino acids. The CDR3 protein is CASGLGQGRRSFQPQHF. The CDR3 DNA is TGTGCTAGTGGCTTGGGTCAGGGCAGGCGGTCGTTCCAGCCCCAGCATTTT.

This clone was recorded only once. The V and J genes are TRBV7-2 and TRBJ2-5, with 8 bases matching TRBD1. From germline, CDR1 is SGHTA and CDR2 FQGNSA. The ends lost 2 bases at V and 2 bases at J; junction bases unmatched: 1. The CDR3 has 14 amino acids. The CDR3 loop reads CASSLNRGQETQYF. The CDR3 DNA follows: TGTGCCAGCAGCTTAAACAGGGGGCAAGAGACCCAGTACTTC.

The chain links TRBV19 to TRBJ2-5, with TRBD2 matching 9 bases. V lost 8 bases to trimming and J lost 5 bases; unmatched junction nucleotides: 12. Germline CDR1 is LNHDA and CDR2 is SQIVND (reference sequence). CDR3 length: 15 residues. The CDR3 DNA reads as TGTGCCAGTTCCGCGCGGGGGGGTGACGTGGAGACCCAGTACTTC. It codes for CASSARGGDVETQYF.

The chain links TRBV30 to TRBJ2-1; weak D call: TRBD2 (7 bases). Germline V gene sequence: CDR1 GTSNPN, CDR2 SVGIG (reference sequence). V gave up 3 bases and J gave up 3 bases, with 15 bases separating them. CDR3 length equals 15 residues. DNA of the CDR3: TGTGCCTGGAGATTCTGGGGGGGCCTCTACAATGAGCAGTTCTTC. The encoded protein is CAWRFWGGLYNEQFF.